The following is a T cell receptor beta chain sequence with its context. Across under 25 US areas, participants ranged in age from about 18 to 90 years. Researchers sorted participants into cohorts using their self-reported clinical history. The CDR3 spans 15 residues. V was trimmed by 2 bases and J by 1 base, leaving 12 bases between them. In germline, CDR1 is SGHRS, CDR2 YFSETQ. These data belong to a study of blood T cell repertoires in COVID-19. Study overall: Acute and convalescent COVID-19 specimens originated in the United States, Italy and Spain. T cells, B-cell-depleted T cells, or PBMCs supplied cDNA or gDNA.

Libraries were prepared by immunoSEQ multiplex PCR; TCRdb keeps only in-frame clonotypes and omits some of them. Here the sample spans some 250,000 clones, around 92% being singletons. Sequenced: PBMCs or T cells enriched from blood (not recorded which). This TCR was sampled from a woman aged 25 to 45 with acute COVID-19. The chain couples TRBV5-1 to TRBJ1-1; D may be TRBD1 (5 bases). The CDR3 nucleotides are TGCGCCAGCAGCTTTTCGCAGGGATCGAACACTGAAGCTTTCTTT. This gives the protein CASSFSQGSNTEAFF.